The rows below give T cell receptor beta chains drawn from one sample of a study of control samples from healthy donors and cancer patients. Produced via immunoSEQ multiplex PCR; TCRdb's table is partial and in-frame only. The sample records about 140,000 clones, less than 90% being singletons. The sequenced sample consisted of blood. Every receptor here comes from a woman aged 30 to 39 in good health. CDR3s include the opening cysteine and the closing phenylalanine or tryptophan. D genes are given only for firm matches. Clone size, where shown, is once, few, many, or a class for clones that have expanded.

j_call v_call cdr3_length clone_size d_call cdr3_nt cdr3_aa
TRBJ2-7 TRBV28 15 . TRBD1 TGTGCCAGCACCTTCCGGGACAGGGGTGCCTACGAGCAGTACTTC CASTFRDRGAYEQYF
TRBJ1-5 TRBV21-1 16 . . TGTGCCAGCAGAAGAAGGGAGGGCGATAGCAATCAGCCCCAGCATTTT CASRRREGDSNQPQHF
TRBJ2-7 TRBV27 15 . . TGTGCCAGCAAGTCGGGGGTCAGTACCCCCTACGAGCAGTACTTC CASKSGVSTPYEQYF
TRBJ1-2 TRBV7-9 14 once . TGTGCCAGCAGCCCCCCCACGGGGGCAGATGGCTACACCTTC CASSPPTGADGYTF
TRBJ2-7 TRBV15 13 . TRBD1 TGTGCCACCAGACCGGGACAGGGATACGAGCAGTACTTC CATRPGQGYEQYF
TRBJ2-7 TRBV5-6 15 . . TGTGCCAGCAGCTTGATCCCCGGAAGCTCCTACGAGCAGTACTTC CASSLIPGSSYEQYF
TRBJ2-2 TRBV28 16 . TRBD1 TGTGCCAGTAGACCCCTGGGACAGTGGGGCACCGGGGAGCTGTTTTTT CASRPLGQWGTGELFF
TRBJ2-5 TRBV21-1 16 . . TGTGCCAGCAGCAAAGTGGGACAGGGGGGAGGAGAGACCCAGTACTTC CASSKVGQGGGETQYF
TRBJ2-7 TRBV14 11 . . TGTGCCAGCAGTCGCTCCTACGAGCAGTACTTC CASSRSYEQYF
TRBJ1-2 TRBV30 12 few . TGTGCCTGGAGTGTCGACACCTATGGCTACACCTTC CAWSVDTYGYTF
TRBJ1-4 TRBV14 15 . . TGTGCCAGCAGCCATCCCGGAGCAACTAATGAAAAACTGTTTTTT CASSHPGATNEKLFF
TRBJ1-6 TRBV10-3 14 . . TGTGCCATCAGTGAGGGCAGGGCTAATTCACCCCTCCACTTT CAISEGRANSPLHF
TRBJ1-6 TRBV29-1 14 . . TGCAGCGTTGCGACCGGACAGAGAGATTCACCCCTCCACTTT CSVATGQRDSPLHF
TRBJ1-5 TRBV7-9 16 once TRBD1 TGTGCCAGCAGCTCCTTGACAGGGGAAGTTGGTCAGCCCCAGCATTTT CASSSLTGEVGQPQHF
TRBJ2-7 TRBV5-4 15 once . TGTGCCAGCAGCCTAGGATCTGGGAGCTCCTACGAGCAGTACTTC CASSLGSGSSYEQYF
TRBJ2-1 TRBV28 15 . TRBD2 TGTGCCAGCAGACCTCCGGGACTAGTTGGTTCTGAGCAGTTCTTC CASRPPGLVGSEQFF
TRBJ2-7 TRBV11-3 14 medium-sized TRBD2 TGTGCCAGCAGCTTAGCGGGAGGAAGCTACGAGCAGTACTTC CASSLAGGSYEQYF
TRBJ2-3 TRBV23-1 13 . . TGCGCCAGCAGTCAATCAATGTGGTCCGCGCAGTATTTT CASSQSMWSAQYF
TRBJ1-6 TRBV15 15 . . TGTGCCACCAGCAGAGATGGCCTATCTAATTCACCCCTCCACTTT CATSRDGLSNSPLHF
TRBJ2-5 TRBV29-1 14 . . TGCAGCGTTGAAGATCCCGTGGATCAAGAGACCCAGTACTTC CSVEDPVDQETQYF
TRBJ1-2 TRBV19 14 . TRBD1 TGTGCCAGTACGAAGACAGGGATTACGGAAGGCTACACCTTC CASTKTGITEGYTF
TRBJ2-5 TRBV11-2 14 . . TGTGCCAGCAGCTCGCAACTGGTCCAAGAGACCCAGTACTTC CASSSQLVQETQYF
TRBJ1-1 TRBV28 13 few . TGTGCCACTTCAGCCGGGGGACACACTGAAGCTTTCTTT CATSAGGHTEAFF
TRBJ2-1 TRBV7-8 16 . TRBD2 TGTGCCAGCAGCTTAGGTACGGGCGGGAGGGGGGATGAGCAGTTCTTC CASSLGTGGRGDEQFF
TRBJ1-5 TRBV12-3/TRBV12-4 12 . . TGTGCCAGCAGATCTCTTGAGCAGCCCCAGCATTTT CASRSLEQPQHF
TRBJ1-2 TRBV3-1/TRBV3-2 14 . . TGTGCCAGCAGCCAAGATTCCCCGGGCTATGGCTACACCTTC CASSQDSPGYGYTF
TRBJ2-3 TRBV28 12 . . TGTGCCAGGAAGGATAGCACAGATACGCAGTATTTT CARKDSTDTQYF
TRBJ1-6 TRBV5-1 15 once . TGCGCCAGCAGCTTGGGTCAGGGGCGGAATTCACCCCTCCACTTT CASSLGQGRNSPLHF
TRBJ1-5 TRBV10-3 15 . . TGTGCCATCAGTGAGATGGACAGCCGGGATCAGCCCCAGCATTTT CAISEMDSRDQPQHF
TRBJ1-2 TRBV2 13 . . TGTGCCAGCAGTGACAGTACTAACTATGGCTACACCTTC CASSDSTNYGYTF
TRBJ2-2 TRBV27 16 . TRBD1 TGTGCCAGCAGTCCAAGACAGGGACGAGTCACCGGGGAGCTGTTTTTT CASSPRQGRVTGELFF
TRBJ2-1 TRBV12-5 14 once . TGTGCTAGTGCCACGGAGCAACCTTACAATGAGCAGTTCTTC CASATEQPYNEQFF
TRBJ2-7 TRBV6-1 17 . TRBD2 TGTGCCAGCAGTGAACTAGCGGGAGCAGGGGGGACCTACGAGCAGTACTTC CASSELAGAGGTYEQYF
TRBJ2-3 TRBV7-9 16 . TRBD2 TGTGCCAGCAGCTATAGGACTAGCGGGAGGCGGGATACGCAGTATTTT CASSYRTSGRRDTQYF
TRBJ1-1 TRBV11-2 13 . . TGTGCCAGCTTGGGGCGAGGAAGTCCTGAAGCTTTCTTT CASLGRGSPEAFF
TRBJ2-7 TRBV6-6 13 . TRBD2 TGTGCCAGCAATAGCGGGAGCTCCTACGAGCAGTACTTC CASNSGSSYEQYF
TRBJ2-1 TRBV11-3 14 . . TGTGCCAGCAGCTTGGGTAGCTCCTACAATGAGCAGTTCTTC CASSLGSSYNEQFF
TRBJ2-7 TRBV2 11 . . TGTGCCAGCAGTGAAATGGGCGAGCAGTACTTC CASSEMGEQYF
TRBJ2-5 TRBV6-5 13 . . TGTGCCAGCAGGTCAGGGGACCAAGAGACCCAGTACTTC CASRSGDQETQYF
TRBJ1-2 TRBV28 17 . . TGTGCCAGCAGGTCCAGAAGCCTAGTCAACCCAAACTATGGCTACACCTTC CASRSRSLVNPNYGYTF